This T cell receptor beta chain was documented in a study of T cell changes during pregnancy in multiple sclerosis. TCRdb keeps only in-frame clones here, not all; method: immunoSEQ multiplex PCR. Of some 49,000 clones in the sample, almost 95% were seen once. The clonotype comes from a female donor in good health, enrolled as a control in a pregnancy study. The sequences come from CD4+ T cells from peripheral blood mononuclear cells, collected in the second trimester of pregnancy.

CDR3 nucleotide sequence: TGTGCCAGCAGCCAAAGTTTCAGCGACTACGAGCAGTACTTC. This translates into CASSQSFSDYEQYF. The chain recombines TRBV4-2 with TRBJ2-5, with no clear D. The J call could be wrong; TRBJ2-7 is a better fit for the DNA end. This CDR3 has 14 amino acids. Germline CDR1 is LGHNA and CDR2 is YNFKEQ.